The present entry profiles one T cell receptor beta chain with its context. What it recognizes is unknown. The germline V gene has CDR1 MDHEN and CDR2 SYDVKM. The CDR3 extends over 16 amino acids. With 8 bases removed from V and 5 bases from J, the gap between germline ends came to 24 bases. Sequencing was performed with immunoSEQ multiplex PCR; in TCRdb, only in-frame clones are kept and a portion is missing. The data show some 2,000,000 clones, with about 95% seen just once and 0.1% to 0.15% held by the top ten. This record belongs to a study of shared clonotypes between healthy human individuals. Regarding the study as a whole: Naive CD4 clonotype sharing across several donors was approximately 5%. Tissue TCR repertoires likely differ from these blood-only repertoires. Non-shared clonotypes had lower generation probabilities than clonotypes shared by all four sorted-subset donors.

The CD4+ fraction was divided into a CD45RA+ naive subset and a CD45RA-negative memory subset. Sequencing input: naive CD4+ T cells sorted from blood. The subset denotes: CD45RA+ positively selected. The V and J genes are TRBV28 and TRBJ2-5; possibly TRBD1 for D (6 bases). This TCR derives from a man aged 18 to 30 in good health. The CDR3 loop is CASGSRGDTPGETQYF. The DNA for the CDR3 is TGTGCCAGCGGCTCCAGGGGAGACACCCCCGGGGAGACCCAGTACTTC.